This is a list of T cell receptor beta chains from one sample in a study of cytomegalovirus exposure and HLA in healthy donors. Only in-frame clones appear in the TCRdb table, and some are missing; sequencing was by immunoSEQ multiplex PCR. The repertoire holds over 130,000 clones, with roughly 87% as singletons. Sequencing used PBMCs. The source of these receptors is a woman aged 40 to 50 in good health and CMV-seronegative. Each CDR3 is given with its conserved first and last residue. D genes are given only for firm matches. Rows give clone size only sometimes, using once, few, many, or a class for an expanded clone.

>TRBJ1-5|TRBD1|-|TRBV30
CAWEDRGQGQPQHF
TGTGCCTGGGAGGACAGGGGGCAGGGGCAGCCCCAGCATTTT
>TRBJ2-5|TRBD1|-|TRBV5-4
CASSSGGAAGQETQYF
TGTGCCAGCAGCTCAGGGGGCGCGGCGGGACAAGAGACCCAGTACTTC
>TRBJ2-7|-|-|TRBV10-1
CASSEGVGVAYEQYF
TGCGCCAGCAGTGAGGGGGTCGGGGTTGCCTACGAGCAGTACTTC
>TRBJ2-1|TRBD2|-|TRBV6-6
CASRSSGVYNEQFF
TGTGCCAGCAGGAGTAGCGGGGTGTACAATGAGCAGTTCTTC
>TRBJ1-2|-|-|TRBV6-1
CASTYHTQGVEGYTF
TGTGCCAGCACTTATCACACACAGGGTGTGGAGGGCTACACCTTC
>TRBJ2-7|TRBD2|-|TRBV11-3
CASSSPGLASYEQYF
TGTGCCAGCAGCTCTCCGGGACTAGCGAGCTACGAGCAGTACTTC
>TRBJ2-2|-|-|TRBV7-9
CASSLRDKNTGELFF
TGTGCCAGCAGCCTACGGGACAAGAACACCGGGGAGCTGTTTTTT
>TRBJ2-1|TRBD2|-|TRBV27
CASRLQGLAGARGGDEQFF
TGTGCCAGCAGGCTACAGGGACTAGCGGGGGCCCGAGGAGGCGATGAGCAGTTCTTC
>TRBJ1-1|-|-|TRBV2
CASTLLGGGDTEAFF
TGTGCCAGCACCTTACTGGGCGGCGGGGACACTGAAGCTTTCTTT
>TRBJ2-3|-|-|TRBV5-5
CASRMDPGADTQYF
TGTGCCAGCAGGATGGACCCAGGGGCAGATACGCAGTATTTT
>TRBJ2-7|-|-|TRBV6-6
CASGPHNSYEQYF
TGTGCCAGCGGCCCTCACAACTCCTACGAGCAGTACTTC
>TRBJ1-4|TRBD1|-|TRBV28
CASNQVGQANEKLFF
TGTGCCAGTAACCAAGTGGGACAGGCGAATGAAAAACTGTTTTTT
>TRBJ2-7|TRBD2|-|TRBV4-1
CASSQGESGRSYEQYF
TGCGCCAGCAGCCAAGGAGAAAGCGGGAGGTCCTACGAGCAGTACTTC
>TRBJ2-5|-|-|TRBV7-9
CSSSFRTMTETQYF
TGTTCCAGCAGCTTCCGGACTATGACGGAGACCCAGTACTTC
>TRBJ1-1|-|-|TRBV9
CASTAGWVVTEAFF
TGTGCCAGCACCGCAGGGTGGGTCGTCACTGAAGCTTTCTTT
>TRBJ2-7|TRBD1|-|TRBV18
CASSPRAPGTGFTYEQYF
TGTGCCAGCTCTCCGAGAGCCCCCGGGACAGGGTTCACCTACGAGCAGTACTTC
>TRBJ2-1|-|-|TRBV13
CASRDTKSLREQFF
TGTGCCAGCCGGGACACGAAGTCCCTCAGGGAGCAGTTCTTC
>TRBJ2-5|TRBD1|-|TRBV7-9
CASSRDRGETQYF
TGTGCCAGCAGCCGGGACAGGGGGGAGACCCAGTACTTC
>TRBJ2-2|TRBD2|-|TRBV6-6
CASRGSGRVTGELFF
TGTGCCTCCCGGGGGAGCGGGAGGGTCACCGGGGAGCTGTTTTTT
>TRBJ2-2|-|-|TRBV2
CASSDESPSNTGELFF
TGTGCCAGCAGTGACGAAAGCCCATCGAACACCGGGGAGCTGTTTTTT
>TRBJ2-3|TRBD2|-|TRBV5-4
CASSFRLAGAGDTQYF
TGTGCCAGCAGCTTTCGACTAGCGGGAGCCGGGGATACGCAGTATTTT
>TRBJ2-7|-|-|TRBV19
CASSDREGHEQYF
TGTGCCAGTAGTGACAGAGAAGGCCACGAGCAGTACTTC
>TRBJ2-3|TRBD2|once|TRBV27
CASSLFWTRIDTQYF
TGTGCCAGCAGTTTATTCTGGACTAGGATAGATACGCAGTATTTT
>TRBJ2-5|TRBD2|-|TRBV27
CASSLRTSGGQETQYF
TGTGCCAGCAGCCTCCGAACTAGCGGAGGCCAAGAGACCCAGTACTTC
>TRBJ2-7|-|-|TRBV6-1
CATEGKWDYEQYF
TGTGCCACCGAGGGGAAGTGGGACTACGAGCAGTACTTC
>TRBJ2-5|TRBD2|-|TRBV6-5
CASTLTLARPETQYF
TGTGCCAGCACTTTGACACTAGCGAGGCCCGAGACCCAGTACTTC
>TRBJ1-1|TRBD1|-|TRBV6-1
CASSVTGTGHFFGTEAFF
TGTGCCAGCAGTGTTACCGGGACAGGGCATTTTTTTGGCACTGAAGCTTTCTTT
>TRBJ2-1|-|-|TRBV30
CAWTIGTSIYNEQFF
TGTGCCTGGACAATAGGGACAAGCATTTACAATGAGCAGTTCTTC
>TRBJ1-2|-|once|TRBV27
CASSLSGGYGYTF
TGTGCCAGCAGTTTATCCGGGGGCTATGGCTACACCTTC
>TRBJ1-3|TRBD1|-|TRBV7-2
CASSFGTVPRGGIYF
TGTGCCAGCAGCTTCGGGACAGTCCCTCGAGGCGGCATATATTTT